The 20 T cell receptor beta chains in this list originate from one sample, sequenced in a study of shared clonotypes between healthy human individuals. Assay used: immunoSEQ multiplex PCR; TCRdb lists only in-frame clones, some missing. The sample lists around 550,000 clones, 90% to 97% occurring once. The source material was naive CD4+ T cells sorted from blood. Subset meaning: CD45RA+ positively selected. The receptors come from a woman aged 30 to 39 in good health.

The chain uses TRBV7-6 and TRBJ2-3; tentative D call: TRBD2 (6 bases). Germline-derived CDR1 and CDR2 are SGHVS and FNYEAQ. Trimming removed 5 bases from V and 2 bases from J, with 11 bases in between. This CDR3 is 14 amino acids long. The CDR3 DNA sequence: TGTGCCAGCAGCCGCAGCGGGCCCACAGATACGCAGTATTTT. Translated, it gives CASSRSGPTDTQYF.

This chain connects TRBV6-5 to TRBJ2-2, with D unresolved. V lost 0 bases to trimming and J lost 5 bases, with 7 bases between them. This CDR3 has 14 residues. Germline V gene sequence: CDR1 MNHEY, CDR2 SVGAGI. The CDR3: CASSYSGRTGELFF. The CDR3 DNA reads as TGTGCCAGCAGTTACTCTGGCCGGACCGGGGAGCTGTTTTTT.

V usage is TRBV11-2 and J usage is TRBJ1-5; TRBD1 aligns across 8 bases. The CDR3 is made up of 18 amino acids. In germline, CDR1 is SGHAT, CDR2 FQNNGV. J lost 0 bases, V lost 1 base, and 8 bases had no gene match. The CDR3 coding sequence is TGTGCCAGCAGCTTAGGGACAGGGCGGGGGCATAGCAATCAGCCCCAGCATTTT. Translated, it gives CASSLGTGRGHSNQPQHF.

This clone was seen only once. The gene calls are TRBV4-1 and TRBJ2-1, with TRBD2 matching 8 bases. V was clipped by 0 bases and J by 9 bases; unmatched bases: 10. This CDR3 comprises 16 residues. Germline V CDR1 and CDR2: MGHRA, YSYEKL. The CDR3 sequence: CASSQDLAGWVSEQFF. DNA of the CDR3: TGCGCCAGCAGCCAAGATCTAGCGGGCTGGGTAAGTGAGCAGTTCTTC.

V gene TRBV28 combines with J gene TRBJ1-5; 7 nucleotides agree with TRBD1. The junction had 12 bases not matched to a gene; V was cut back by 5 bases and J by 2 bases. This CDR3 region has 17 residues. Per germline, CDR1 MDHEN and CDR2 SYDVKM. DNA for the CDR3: TGTGCCAGCAGTCCCCCGGGACAGTTGAAGGGCAATCAGCCCCAGCATTTT. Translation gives CASSPPGQLKGNQPQHF.

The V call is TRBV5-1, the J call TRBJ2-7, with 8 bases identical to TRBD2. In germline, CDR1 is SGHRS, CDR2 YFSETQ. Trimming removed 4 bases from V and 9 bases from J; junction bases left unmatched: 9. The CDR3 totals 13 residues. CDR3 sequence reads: CASSARTSMLQYF. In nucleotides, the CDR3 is TGCGCCAGCAGCGCGCGGACTAGCATGTTGCAGTACTTC.

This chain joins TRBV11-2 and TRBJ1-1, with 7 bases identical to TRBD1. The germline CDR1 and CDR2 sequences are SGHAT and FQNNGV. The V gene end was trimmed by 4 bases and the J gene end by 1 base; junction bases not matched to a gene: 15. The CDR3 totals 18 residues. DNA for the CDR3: TGTGCCAGCAGCTACCGAATGTACAGGGGCCCGGCGAACACTGAAGCTTTCTTT. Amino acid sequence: CASSYRMYRGPANTEAFF.

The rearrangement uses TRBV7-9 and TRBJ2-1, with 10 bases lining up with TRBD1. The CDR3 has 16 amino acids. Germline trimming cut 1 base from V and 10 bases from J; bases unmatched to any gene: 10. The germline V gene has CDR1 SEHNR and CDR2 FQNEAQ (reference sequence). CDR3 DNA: TGTGCCAGCAGCTTAGTTTCGACAGGGGGCCCTGGCGAGCAGTTCTTC. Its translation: CASSLVSTGGPGEQFF. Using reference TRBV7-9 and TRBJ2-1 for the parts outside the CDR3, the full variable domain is DTGVSQNPRHKITKRGQNVTFRCDPISEHNRLYWYRQTLGQGPEFLTYFQNEAQLEKSRLLSDRFSAERPKGSFSTLEIQRTEQGDSAMYLCASSLVSTGGPGEQFFGPGTRLTVL.

The CDR3, as DNA: TGTGCCAGCAGCCCTGGGACTAGCGGGAACTCCTACAATGAGCAGTTCTTC. Its protein product is CASSPGTSGNSYNEQFF. The genes are TRBV7-8 and TRBJ2-1; 13 bases align to TRBD2. J lost 0 bases, V lost 5 bases, and 4 bases had no gene match. The CDR3 has 17 residues. Germline CDR1 SGHVS, CDR2 FQNEAQ.

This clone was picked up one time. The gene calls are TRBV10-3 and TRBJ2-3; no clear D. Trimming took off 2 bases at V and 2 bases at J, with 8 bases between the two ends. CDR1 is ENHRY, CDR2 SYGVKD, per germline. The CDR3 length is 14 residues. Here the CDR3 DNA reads TGTGCCATCAGTGAGAGACAACCCACAGATACGCAGTATTTT. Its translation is CAISERQPTDTQYF.

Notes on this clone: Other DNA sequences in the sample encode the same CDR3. Here the CDR3 DNA reads TGTGCCAGCAGTTTTGGCCTAGCGGGAAACAATGAGCAGTTCTTC. Protein: CASSFGLAGNNEQFF. The chain carries TRBV28 and TRBJ2-1; TRBD2 aligns across 9 bases. Germline assignment: CDR1 MDHEN and CDR2 SYDVKM. With V trimmed by 3 bases and J by 5 bases, 5 bases remained unmatched. This CDR3 spans 15 amino acids.

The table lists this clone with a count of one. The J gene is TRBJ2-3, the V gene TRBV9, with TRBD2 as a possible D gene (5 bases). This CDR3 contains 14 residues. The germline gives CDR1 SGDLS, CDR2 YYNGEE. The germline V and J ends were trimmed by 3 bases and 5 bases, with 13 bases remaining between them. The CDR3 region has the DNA TGTGCCAGCAGCGCCAATCCGGGGATAGATACGCAGTATTTT. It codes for CASSANPGIDTQYF.

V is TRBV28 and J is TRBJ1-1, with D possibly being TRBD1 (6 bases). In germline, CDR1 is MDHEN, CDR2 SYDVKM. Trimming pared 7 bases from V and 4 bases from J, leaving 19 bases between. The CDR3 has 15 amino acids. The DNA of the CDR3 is TGTGCCAGCACCGCACCACAGGGTTTCGGCACTGAAGCTTTCTTT. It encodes CASTAPQGFGTEAFF.

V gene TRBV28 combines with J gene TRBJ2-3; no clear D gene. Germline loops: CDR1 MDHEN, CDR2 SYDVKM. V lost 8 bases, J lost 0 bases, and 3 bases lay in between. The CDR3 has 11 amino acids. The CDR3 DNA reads TGTGCCAGCGGGAGCACAGATACGCAGTATTTT. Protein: CASGSTDTQYF. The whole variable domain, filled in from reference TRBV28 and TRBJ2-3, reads DVKVTQSSRYLVKRTGEKVFLECVQDMDHENMFWYRQDPGLGLRLIYFSYDVKMKEKGDIPEGYSVSREKKERFSLILESASTNQTSMYLCASGSTDTQYFGPGTRLTVL.

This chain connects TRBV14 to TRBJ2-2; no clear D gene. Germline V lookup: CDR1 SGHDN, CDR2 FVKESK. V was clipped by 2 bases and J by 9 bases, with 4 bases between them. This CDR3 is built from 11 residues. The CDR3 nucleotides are TGTGCCAGCAGCCAAAACCGGGAGCTGTTTTTT. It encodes CASSQNRELFF.

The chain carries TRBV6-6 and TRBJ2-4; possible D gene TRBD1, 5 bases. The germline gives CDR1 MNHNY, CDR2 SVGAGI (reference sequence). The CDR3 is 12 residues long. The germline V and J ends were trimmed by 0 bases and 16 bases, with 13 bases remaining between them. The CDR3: CASSYSGPGPYF. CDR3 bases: TGTGCCAGCAGTTACTCGGGGCCGGGTCCTTACTTC.

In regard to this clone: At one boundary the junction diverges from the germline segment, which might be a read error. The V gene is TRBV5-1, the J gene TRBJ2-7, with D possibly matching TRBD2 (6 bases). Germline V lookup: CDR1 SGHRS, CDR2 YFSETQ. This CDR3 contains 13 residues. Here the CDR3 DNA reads TGCGCCAGCAGCTTGGATGGAGGGACTCCCACGGGCTTC. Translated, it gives CASSLDGGTPTGF.

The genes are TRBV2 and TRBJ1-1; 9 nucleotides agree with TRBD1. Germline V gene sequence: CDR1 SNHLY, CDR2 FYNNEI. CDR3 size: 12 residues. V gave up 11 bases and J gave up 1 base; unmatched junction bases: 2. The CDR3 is CASGQGNTEAFF. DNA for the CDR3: TGTGCCTCGGGACAGGGGAACACTGAAGCTTTCTTT.

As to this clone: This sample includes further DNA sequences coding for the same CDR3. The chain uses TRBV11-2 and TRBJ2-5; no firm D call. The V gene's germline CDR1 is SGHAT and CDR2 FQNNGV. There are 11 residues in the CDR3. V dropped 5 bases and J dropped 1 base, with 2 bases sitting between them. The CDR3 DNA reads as TGTGCCAGCAGCAGCCAAGAGACCCAGTACTTC. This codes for CASSSQETQYF.

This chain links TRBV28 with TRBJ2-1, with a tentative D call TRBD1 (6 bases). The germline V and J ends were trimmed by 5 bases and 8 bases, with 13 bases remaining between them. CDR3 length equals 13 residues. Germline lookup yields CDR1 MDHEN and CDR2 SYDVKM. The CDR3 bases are TGTGCCAGCAGTGTACAGGGCTGGCATGAGCAGTTCTTC. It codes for CASSVQGWHEQFF.